A selection of T cell receptor beta chains follows, all from one sample in a study of control samples from healthy donors and cancer patients. Libraries were prepared by immunoSEQ multiplex PCR; TCRdb keeps only in-frame clonotypes and omits some of them. Of 110,000 or so clones listed, about nine tenths were seen once; the top ten hold 4.4%. Sequencing was carried out using blood. These receptor sequences come from a human donor in good health. The donor label of this sample is uncertain. CDR3s include the opening cysteine and the closing phenylalanine or tryptophan. D genes are given only for firm matches. Clone size, where shown, is once, few, many, or a class for clones that have expanded.

v_call	d_call	clone_size	j_call	cdr3_aa	cdr3_nt
TRBV2	TRBD2	NA	TRBJ2-1	CASTASGGNNEQFF	TGTGCCAGCACGGCTAGCGGGGGTAACAATGAGCAGTTCTTC
TRBV11-2	NA	NA	TRBJ2-7	CASSLGQASYEQYF	TGTGCCAGCAGCTTAGGCCAGGCATCCTACGAGCAGTACTTC
TRBV3-1/TRBV3-2	NA	NA	TRBJ1-3	CASSQDAGVNAYSEPIYF	TGTGCCAGCAGCCAAGATGCCGGTGTTAACGCTTACTCTGAGCCCATATATTTT
TRBV7-9	TRBD1	NA	TRBJ1-1	CASSLTGGNTEAFF	TGTGCCAGCAGCTTAACAGGGGGGAACACTGAAGCTTTCTTT
TRBV5-4	NA	NA	TRBJ2-3	CASSLQGFTDTQYF	TGTGCCAGCAGCTTGCAGGGGTTCACAGATACGCAGTATTTT
TRBV27	NA	NA	TRBJ1-6	CASSVRETYNSPLHF	TGTGCCAGCAGTGTAAGGGAAACCTATAATTCACCCCTCCACTTT
TRBV2	NA	NA	TRBJ2-7	CASTGQGSYEQYF	TGTGCCAGCACTGGCCAGGGCTCCTACGAGCAGTACTTC
TRBV5-1	TRBD1	NA	TRBJ2-6	CASSSRDRVSSGANVLTF	TGCGCCAGCAGCTCCCGGGACAGAGTTAGCTCTGGGGCCAACGTCCTGACTTTC
TRBV9	TRBD1	once	TRBJ1-3	CASSVAGQGVGNTIYF	TGTGCCAGCAGCGTAGCGGGTCAGGGGGTTGGAAACACCATATATTTT
TRBV12-3/TRBV12-4	NA	NA	TRBJ2-7	CASSSGDHRYF	TGTGCCAGCAGTTCGGGGGACCATAGGTACTTC
TRBV19	TRBD2	NA	TRBJ2-1	CASSIAAGGNHEQFF	TGTGCCAGTAGTATAGCCGCGGGAGGGAACCATGAGCAGTTCTTC
TRBV12-5	NA	NA	TRBJ1-1	CASGLVLGKREGGTEAFF	TGTGCTAGTGGTTTGGTACTAGGGAAGCGGGAAGGGGGCACTGAAGCTTTCTTT
TRBV11-3	NA	NA	TRBJ2-1	CASSSRTAYNEQFF	TGTGCCAGCAGCTCCAGGACAGCCTACAATGAGCAGTTCTTC
TRBV7-9	TRBD1	NA	TRBJ2-5	CASSFGTGGRETQYF	TGTGCCAGCAGCTTCGGGACAGGGGGGCGTGAGACCCAGTACTTC
TRBV19	NA	NA	TRBJ2-5	CASSILAWETQYF	TGTGCCAGTAGTATCCTTGCATGGGAGACCCAGTACTTC
TRBV19	NA	NA	TRBJ2-7	CASSIVPGAYEQYF	TGTGCCAGTAGTATAGTTCCGGGAGCCTACGAGCAGTACTTC
TRBV14	NA	NA	TRBJ2-7	CASSQGLQGWEQYF	TGTGCCAGCAGCCAGGGTTTACAGGGATGGGAGCAGTACTTC
TRBV19	NA	NA	TRBJ2-5	CASSDREGETQYF	TGTGCCAGTAGCGACAGGGAGGGAGAGACCCAGTACTTC
TRBV3-1/TRBV3-2	NA	NA	TRBJ1-1	CASSYLGTEAFF	TGTGCCAGCAGCTACCTGGGAACTGAAGCTTTCTTT
TRBV2	TRBD1	NA	TRBJ1-1	CASPSGWDRGETEAFF	TGTGCCAGCCCCTCTGGATGGGACAGGGGAGAGACTGAAGCTTTCTTT
TRBV2	NA	NA	TRBJ1-1	CASSTGGTEAFF	TGTGCCAGCAGCACAGGAGGCACTGAAGCTTTCTTT
TRBV9	TRBD1	NA	TRBJ2-1	CASSPRPGQGATDEQFF	TGTGCCAGCAGCCCTAGACCGGGACAGGGTGCAACGGATGAGCAGTTCTTC
TRBV6-1	NA	NA	TRBJ1-5	CASSEVIRGNQPQHF	TGTGCCAGCAGTGAAGTTATCAGGGGCAATCAGCCCCAGCATTTT
TRBV6-5	NA	NA	TRBJ1-5	CASSNSYQPQHF	TGTGCCAGCAGCAATAGCTATCAGCCCCAGCATTTT
TRBV6-5	TRBD1	NA	TRBJ2-4	CASSYQGAPHIQYF	TGTGCCAGCAGTTACCAGGGGGCGCCTCACATTCAGTACTTC
TRBV10-3	NA	NA	TRBJ2-3	CATSVGGTDTQYF	TGTGCCACCAGCGTCGGGGGCACAGATACGCAGTATTTT
TRBV19	NA	NA	TRBJ1-2	CASSGRTEKANYGYTF	TGTGCCAGTAGTGGCCGGACGGAGAAAGCTAACTATGGCTACACCTTC
TRBV7-9	NA	NA	TRBJ1-1	CASSLRRPEAFF	TGTGCCAGCAGCTTACGCAGGCCTGAAGCTTTCTTT
TRBV7-8	NA	NA	TRBJ2-3	CASSLAVLADTQYF	TGTGCCAGCAGCTTAGCTGTTCTTGCAGATACGCAGTATTTT
TRBV18	TRBD1	NA	TRBJ2-3	CASSQGQGGDTQYF	TGTGCCAGCTCTCAAGGACAGGGTGGGGATACGCAGTATTTT
TRBV6-6	NA	NA	TRBJ2-1	CASSYPGDYNEQFF	TGTGCCAGCAGTTACCCGGGGGACTACAATGAGCAGTTCTTC
TRBV28	NA	NA	TRBJ1-5	CASSFIRQGRQPQHF	TGTGCCAGCAGTTTCATTCGCCAGGGGCGTCAGCCCCAGCATTTT
TRBV24-1	TRBD1	NA	TRBJ2-5	CATSPGTGGSETQHF	TGTGCCACCAGCCCCGGGACAGGAGGTTCGGAGACCCAGCACTTC
TRBV24-1	NA	NA	TRBJ1-5	CATSEGGPYPQHF	TGTGCCACCAGTGAAGGGGGGCCTTATCCCCAGCATTTT
TRBV12-3/TRBV12-4	NA	NA	TRBJ1-2	CASSSDSNYGYTF	TGTGCCAGCAGTTCGGACAGTAACTATGGCTACACCTTC
TRBV9	TRBD2	NA	TRBJ2-3	CASSVLAGGTDTQYF	TGTGCCAGCAGCGTCCTAGCGGGGGGAACAGATACGCAGTATTTT